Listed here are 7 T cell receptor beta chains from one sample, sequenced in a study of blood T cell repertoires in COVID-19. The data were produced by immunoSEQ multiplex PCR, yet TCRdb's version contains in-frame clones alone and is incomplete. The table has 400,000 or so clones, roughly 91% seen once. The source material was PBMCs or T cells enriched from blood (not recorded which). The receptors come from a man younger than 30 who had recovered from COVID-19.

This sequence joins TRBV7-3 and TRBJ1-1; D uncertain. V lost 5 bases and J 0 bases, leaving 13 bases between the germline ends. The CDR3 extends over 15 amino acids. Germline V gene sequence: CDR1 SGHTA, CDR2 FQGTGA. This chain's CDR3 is CASSQLEEMNTEAFF. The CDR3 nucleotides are TGTGCCAGCAGCCAACTTGAAGAAATGAACACTGAAGCTTTCTTT. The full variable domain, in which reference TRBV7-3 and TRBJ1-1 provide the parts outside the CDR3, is GAGVSQTPSNKVTEKGKYVELRCDPISGHTALYWYRQSLGQGPEFLIYFQGTGAADDSGLPNDRFFAVRPEGSVSTLKIQRTERGDSAVYLCASSQLEEMNTEAFFGQGTRLTVV.

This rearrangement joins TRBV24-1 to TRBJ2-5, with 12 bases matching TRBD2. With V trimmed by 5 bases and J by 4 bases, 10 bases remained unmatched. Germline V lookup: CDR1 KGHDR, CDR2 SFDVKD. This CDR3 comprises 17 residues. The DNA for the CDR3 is TGTGCCACCAGTGGCCCTGCTAGCGGGAGGGGGCGAGAGACCCAGTACTTC. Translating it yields CATSGPASGRGRETQYF.

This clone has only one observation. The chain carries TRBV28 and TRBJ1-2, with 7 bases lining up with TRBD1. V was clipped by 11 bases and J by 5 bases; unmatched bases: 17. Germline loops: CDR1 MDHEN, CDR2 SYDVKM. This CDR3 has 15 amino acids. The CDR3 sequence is CASHVAVTGVYGYTF. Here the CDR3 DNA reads TGTGCCTCACACGTCGCGGTTACAGGGGTATATGGCTACACCTTC.

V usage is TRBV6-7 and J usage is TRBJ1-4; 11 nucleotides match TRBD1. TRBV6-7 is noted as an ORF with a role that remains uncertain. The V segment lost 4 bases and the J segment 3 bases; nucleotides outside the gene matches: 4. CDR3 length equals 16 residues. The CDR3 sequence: CASSSGTGGSNEKLFF. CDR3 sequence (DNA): TGTGCCAGCAGTTCGGGGACAGGGGGATCTAATGAAAAACTGTTTTTT.

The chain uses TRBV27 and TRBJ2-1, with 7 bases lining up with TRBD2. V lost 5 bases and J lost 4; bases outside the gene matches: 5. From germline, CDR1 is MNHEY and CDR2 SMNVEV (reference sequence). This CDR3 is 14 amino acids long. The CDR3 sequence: CASSTTSAYNEQFF. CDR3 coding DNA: TGTGCCAGCAGTACAACTAGCGCATACAATGAGCAGTTCTTC.

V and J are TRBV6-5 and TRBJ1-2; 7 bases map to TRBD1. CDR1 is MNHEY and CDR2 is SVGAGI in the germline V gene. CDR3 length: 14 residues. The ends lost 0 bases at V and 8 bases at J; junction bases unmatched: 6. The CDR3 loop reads CASSYSTGTLGYTF. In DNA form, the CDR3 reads TGTGCCAGCAGTTACTCGACAGGGACCCTCGGCTACACCTTC.

This CDR3 is CASSLVPGGNQPQHF. CDR3 nucleotide sequence: TGCGCCAGCAGCTTGGTCCCGGGAGGCAATCAGCCCCAGCATTTT. The chain employs TRBV5-1 and TRBJ1-5; D unclear. Deletions cut 0 bases from V and 2 bases from J, with 9 bases between. The CDR3 runs 15 residues. CDR1 and CDR2 (germline): SGHRS, YFSETQ. The complete variable domain, with remaining parts taken from reference TRBV5-1 and TRBJ1-5, reads KAGVTQTPRYLIKTRGQQVTLSCSPISGHRSVSWYQQTPGQGLQFLFEYFSETQRNKGNFPGRFSGRQFSNSRSEMNVSTLELGDSALYLCASSLVPGGNQPQHFGDGTRLSIL.